Reported below is one TCR beta chain. The sample comes from a study of blood T cell repertoires in COVID-19. At the level of the study: Spain, Italy and the United States supplied samples that represented acute and convalescent COVID-19.

V shed 1 base and J 8 bases; nucleotides not matched to a gene: 8. There are 15 residues in the CDR3. The germline V gene has CDR1 SGHRS and CDR2 YFSETQ. Libraries were prepared by immunoSEQ multiplex PCR; TCRdb keeps only in-frame clonotypes and omits some of them. Of 200,000 or so clones in the sample, 89% were seen once. The chain combines TRBV5-1 with TRBJ2-4; 8 nucleotides match TRBD2. Specimen: peripheral blood. This receptor was obtained from a man in his 60s who had recovered from COVID-19. The CDR3 here is CASSLREGPPDIQYF. The CDR3 region has the DNA TGCGCCAGCAGCTTGCGGGAGGGCCCCCCTGACATTCAGTACTTC.